This TCR beta chain was sequenced during a study of T cell repertoires in cytomegalovirus infection. TCRdb reanalysed the reads using MiXCR and keeps one entry per CDR3 protein. The profile shows approximately 1,000,000 distinct CDR3 sequences, roughly a third of them singletons. Germline loops: CDR1 SGHVS, CDR2 FNYEAQ. This CDR3 comprises 15 residues. V shed 5 bases and J 2 bases; nucleotides not matched to a gene: 8. This clonotype has a handful of counts. Its antigen is not identified. The source material was cultured CD8+ T cells from PBMCs, sampled from culture after CMV antigen stimulation. This chain uses TRBV7-6 with TRBJ2-7; 8 bases agree with TRBD2. The clonotype originates from a human donor in good health (CMV status not recorded). Some clones in this sample may be carry-over from other donors' samples. In DNA, the CDR3 is TGTGCCAGCAGCCCACCTCGGGGGGGGACCTACGAGCAGTACTTC. Its protein product is CASSPPRGGTYEQYF.